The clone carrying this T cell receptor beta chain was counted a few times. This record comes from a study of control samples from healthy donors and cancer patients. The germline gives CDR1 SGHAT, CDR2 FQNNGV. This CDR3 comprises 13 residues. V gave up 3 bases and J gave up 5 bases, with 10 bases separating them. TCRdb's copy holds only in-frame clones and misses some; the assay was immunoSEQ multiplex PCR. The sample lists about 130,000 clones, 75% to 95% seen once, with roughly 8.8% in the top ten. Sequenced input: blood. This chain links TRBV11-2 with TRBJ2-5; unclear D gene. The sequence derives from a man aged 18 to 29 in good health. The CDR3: CASSLTAWETQYF. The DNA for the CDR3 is TGTGCCAGCAGCTTGACCGCGTGGGAGACCCAGTACTTC.